This TCR beta chain was retrieved from a study of regulatory T cells in long-lasting Graves disease. Whole-study findings and limits: Analysis covered peripheral blood alone, not thyroid tissue.

A remark on this clonotype: Its antigen is unknown.

This CDR3 spans 15 amino acids. V gave up 7 bases and J gave up 8 bases; unmatched junction bases: 8. Germline V CDR1 and CDR2: LNHDA, SQIVND (reference sequence). Time point meaning: persistent/refractory GD, antithyroid drugs over 5 years with positive TRAb. Extracted RNA from PBMCs served as the source of the TCR library. Graves' disease diagnosis relied on American Thyroid Association guidelines. Construction of TCR beta libraries relied on iRepertoire HTBI primers and on Arm-PCR targeting CDR3 regions. Study processing details: Sample data revealed approximately 60 TRBV and roughly 13 TRBJ segments. TCRdb recomputed calls from the multiplex PCR reads with MiXCR, one row per CDR3 protein. TCRdb's processing, not the authors' own work, is the source of the V and J calls. Here the sample spans a few hundred thousand distinct CDR3 sequences, 23% being singletons.

This receptor was taken from a female donor with Graves disease. The source was peripheral blood mononuclear cells (PBMCs), collected when the disease was refractory, from a patient treated with antithyroid drugs. The chain links TRBV19 to TRBJ2-2; 12 bases fit TRBD2. This CDR3 reads CASKGLAGSVGELFF. The CDR3 bases are TGTGCCAGTAAGGGACTAGCGGGTAGTGTGGGGGAGCTGTTTTTT.